One sample yielded the 26 T cell receptor beta chains listed below, sequenced in a study of cytomegalovirus exposure and HLA in healthy donors (TCRdb year 2017). The library relied on the immunoSEQ multiplex PCR assay. The multiplex PCR relied on a mix of 60 forward primers for TCR Vbeta segments and 13 reverse primers for TCR Jbeta segments. Entries here come from immuneACCESS through TCRdb and include only in-frame sequences with V and J called. Some clones fail to appear in such tables; in the studies checked, an unresolved V gene covers under half of the shortfall, and the cause of the remainder is unknown. Within this sample are fewer than 110,000 clones, with around 74% of them counted one time only. The ten largest clones represent 12% to 15% of the sample. The source material was PBMCs. Receptor source: a woman aged 40 to 50 in good health and CMV-seropositive.

The chain couples TRBV6-5 to TRBJ2-2, with TRBD1 matching over 8 bases. V trimming: 6 bases; J trimming: 1 base; junction bases outside the gene matches: 4. CDR1 is MNHEY and CDR2 is SVGAGI in the germline V gene. The CDR3 has 15 residues. The CDR3 here is CASRPGQVNTGELFF. The CDR3 coding sequence is TGTGCCAGCAGGCCGGGACAGGTGAACACCGGGGAGCTGTTTTTT.

V and J are TRBV19 and TRBJ2-1; no definite D call. Trimming took 1 base from V and 0 from J, leaving 7 bases between them. The germline gives CDR1 LNHDA, CDR2 SQIVND (reference sequence). The CDR3 is 15 residues long. For the CDR3, the DNA is TGTGCCAGTAGTATAGGTTACAGCTCCTACAATGAGCAGTTCTTC. This sequence encodes CASSIGYSSYNEQFF. Supplemented by reference TRBV19 and TRBJ2-1, the full variable domain reads DGGITQSPKYLFRKEGQNVTLSCEQNLNHDAMYWYRQDPGQGLRLIYYSQIVNDFQKGDIAEGYSVSREKKESFPLTVTSAQKNPTAFYLCASSIGYSSYNEQFFGPGTRLTVL.

Concerning this clone itself: Other DNA sequences in the same sample also yield this CDR3. CDR3 sequence (DNA): TGCGCCAGCAGCTTGGGACGGGGGGGCACAGATACGCAGTATTTT. It specifies CASSLGRGGTDTQYF. The V gene is TRBV5-1, the J gene TRBJ2-3; 7 bases fit TRBD2. J was trimmed by 1 base and V by 0 bases; bases with no gene match: 2. CDR1 is SGHRS, CDR2 YFSETQ, per germline. The CDR3 extends over 15 amino acids.

The V and J genes are TRBV9 and TRBJ2-2, with a possible D match to TRBD2 (6 bases). This CDR3 is 16 amino acids long. The V gene lost 0 bases and the J gene lost 5 bases, with 14 bases spanning the gap. Per germline, CDR1 SGDLS and CDR2 YYNGEE. The CDR3 here is CASSVGTIGLTGELFF. The CDR3 DNA reads TGTGCCAGCAGCGTAGGGACTATCGGGTTAACCGGGGAGCTGTTTTTT.

The chain employs TRBV15 and TRBJ2-7; D remains ambiguous. Germline loops: CDR1 LNHNV, CDR2 YYDKDF (reference sequence). Trimming took off 0 bases at V and 3 bases at J, with 12 bases between the two ends. The CDR3 is 15 amino acids. The CDR3 bases are TGTGCCACCAGCAGAGATCGAGGCGGAAACTACGAGCAGTACTTC. As protein: CATSRDRGGNYEQYF.

The V gene is TRBV4-2, the J gene TRBJ2-1; 14 nucleotides align to TRBD2. CDR1 is LGHNA, CDR2 YNFKEQ, per germline. The CDR3 totals 17 residues. V shed 2 bases and J 9 bases; nucleotides not matched to a gene: 9. In nucleotides, the CDR3 is TGTGCCAGCAGCCAAACAAAGACTAGCGGGGGGGCAGGTGAGCAGTTCTTC. Its protein product is CASSQTKTSGGAGEQFF.

The chain is built from TRBV4-1 and TRBJ1-1, with 7 positions matching TRBD1. The CDR3 runs to 13 residues. Trimming at V came to 4 bases and at J to 2 bases, leaving 1 base not matched to a gene. From germline, CDR1 is MGHRA and CDR2 YSYEKL. This CDR3 is CASSRQGNTEAFF. Written as DNA, the CDR3 is TGCGCCAGCAGCCGACAGGGTAACACTGAAGCTTTCTTT.

The sample holds a few counts of this clone. The chain carries TRBV4-3 and TRBJ2-3, with 10 nucleotides matching TRBD2. Germline-derived CDR1 and CDR2 are LGHNA and YSLEER. The CDR3 runs 16 residues. J lost 2 bases, V lost 1 base, and 3 bases had no gene match. The CDR3 protein is CASSQVSGGHTDTQYF. The CDR3 DNA is TGCGCCAGCAGCCAAGTTAGCGGGGGGCACACAGATACGCAGTATTTT.

This clone has just one count. The genes are TRBV6-5 and TRBJ1-5; weak D call: TRBD1 (5 bases). The CDR3 totals 13 residues. V was trimmed by 4 bases and J by 7 bases, leaving 11 bases between them. CDR1 and CDR2 (germline): MNHEY, SVGAGI. This chain's CDR3 is CASSSTARQPQHF. The CDR3 DNA reads as TGTGCCAGCAGTTCGACAGCGAGGCAGCCCCAGCATTTT.

The V call is TRBV7-2, the J call TRBJ1-3; D gene ambiguous. Germline V lookup: CDR1 SGHTA, CDR2 FQGNSA. The CDR3 has 15 amino acids. Deletions cut 6 bases from V and 2 bases from J, with 14 bases between. CDR3 DNA: TGTGCCAGCAGACGACCGCCAGGAACTGGAAACACCATATATTTT. It encodes CASRRPPGTGNTIYF.

The V call is TRBV19, the J call TRBJ2-1; 10 nucleotides match TRBD1. The CDR3 runs to 15 residues. J was trimmed by 4 bases and V by 3 bases; bases with no gene match: 3. Germline assignment: CDR1 LNHDA and CDR2 SQIVND (reference sequence). This chain's CDR3 is CASSMGDRGYNEQFF. DNA of the CDR3: TGTGCCAGTAGTATGGGGGACAGGGGATACAATGAGCAGTTCTTC. Full variable domain (missing parts from reference TRBV19 and TRBJ2-1): DGGITQSPKYLFRKEGQNVTLSCEQNLNHDAMYWYRQDPGQGLRLIYYSQIVNDFQKGDIAEGYSVSREKKESFPLTVTSAQKNPTAFYLCASSMGDRGYNEQFFGPGTRLTVL.

The J gene is TRBJ1-6, the V gene TRBV7-9, with D uncertain. Trimming left V 1 base short and J 0 bases short, with 7 bases between. The CDR3 loop spans 16 amino acids. Germline V gives CDR1 SEHNR, CDR2 FQNEAQ (reference sequence). Written as DNA, the CDR3 is TGTGCCAGCAGCTTAGGTGTCAGCTCCTATAATTCACCCCTCCACTTT. It is translated as CASSLGVSSYNSPLHF.

Comments on this clone: Without the conserved terminal phenylalanine or tryptophan, this CDR3 likely stems from a read error. No DNA is shown, since the ends of the CDR3 on it are uncertain; the CDR3 is the one TCRdb lists. This chain uses TRBV10-3 with TRBJ1-3; no DNA check was done on the table's D call, TRBD1. The CDR3 totals 13 residues, both ends included. CDR1 ENHRY and CDR2 SYGVKD come from the germline V gene. CDR3 protein: CAIIPPILRDRVI.

The rearrangement links TRBV5-4 to TRBJ2-7, with TRBD1 identical over 10 bases. V shed 3 bases, J shed 0 bases, and the junction held 3 bases outside the gene matches. CDR3 size: 15 residues. The germline CDR1 and CDR2 sequences are SGHNT and YYREEE (reference sequence). CDR3 DNA: TGTGCCAGCAGCTCCAGACAGGGGGCCTCCTACGAGCAGTACTTC. Its protein product is CASSSRQGASYEQYF.

This clone was observed a few times. CDR3 amino acids: CAWDRQGAKETQYF. In DNA, the CDR3 is TGTGCCTGGGACCGACAGGGGGCAAAAGAGACCCAGTACTTC. This chain joins TRBV30 and TRBJ2-5; the match to TRBD1 covers 10 bases. Germline CDR1 GTSNPN, CDR2 SVGIG (reference sequence). J was trimmed by 3 bases and V by 5 bases; bases with no gene match: 6. The CDR3 length is 14 residues. The whole variable domain, remainder taken from reference TRBV30 and TRBJ2-5, is SQTIHQWPATLVQPVGSPLSLECTVEGTSNPNLYWYRQAAGRGLQLLFYSVGIGQISSEVPQNLSASRPQDRQFILSSKKLLLSDSGFYLCAWDRQGAKETQYFGPGTRLLVL.

The chain has TRBV6-5 and TRBJ2-5, with D possibly being TRBD2 (7 bases). V lost 8 bases and J 5 bases, leaving 21 bases between the germline ends. This CDR3 has 15 amino acids. The germline CDR1 and CDR2 sequences are MNHEY and SVGAGI. CDR3 in DNA: TGTGCCAGCTGGGAGGGGGGGCCGGGAATGGAGACCCAGTACTTC. Translation gives CASWEGGPGMETQYF.

This clone was seen a few times. The chain recombines TRBV7-8 with TRBJ1-2; 7 bases match TRBD1. CDR3 length: 13 amino acids. In germline, CDR1 is SGHVS, CDR2 FQNEAQ. V lost 5 bases and J lost 7; bases outside the gene matches: 7. The CDR3 reads CASSGPGGSGYTF. For the CDR3, the DNA is TGTGCCAGCAGCGGACCAGGGGGAAGTGGCTACACCTTC.

This CDR3 is CAWSVQAVYGYTF. CDR3 in DNA: TGTGCCTGGAGTGTACAGGCGGTCTATGGCTACACCTTC. The genes are TRBV30 and TRBJ1-2; D is perhaps TRBD1 (5 bases). CDR1 and CDR2 (germline): GTSNPN, SVGIG (reference sequence). The CDR3 is 13 amino acids. V lost 0 bases and J 4 bases, leaving 9 bases between the germline ends. Drawing the rest from reference TRBV30 and TRBJ1-2, the complete variable domain is SQTIHQWPATLVQPVGSPLSLECTVEGTSNPNLYWYRQAAGRGLQLLFYSVGIGQISSEVPQNLSASRPQDRQFILSSKKLLLSDSGFYLCAWSVQAVYGYTFGSGTRLTVV.

J is TRBJ2-3 and V is TRBV7-9, with 9 bases identical to TRBD2. This CDR3 has 16 residues. With 8 bases clipped from V and 1 base from J, the junction kept 10 bases outside the gene matches. Germline V gene lookup returns CDR1 SEHNR and CDR2 FQNEAQ (reference sequence). This chain's CDR3 is CASVGGAGGGTDTQYF. The CDR3, as DNA: TGTGCCAGCGTCGGGGGAGCGGGGGGTGGCACAGATACGCAGTATTTT.

For this clone: The conserved phenylalanine or tryptophan is not found at the CDR3 terminus, so this likely reflects a read error. The genes are TRBV7-9 and TRBJ1-1; D is uncertain. Germline CDR1 reads SEHNR; CDR2 reads FQNEAQ (reference sequence). The CDR3 is made up of 13 amino acids. The V and J ends lost 7 bases and 6 bases respectively, with 15 bases between them. The CDR3 DNA follows: TGTGCCAGCACCTACTCTCGGGAGGCTGAAGCTTTCGTT. Translating it yields CASTYSREAEAFV.

The chain employs TRBV5-1 and TRBJ2-7; D gene ambiguous. This CDR3 is built from 13 residues. Germline V gives CDR1 SGHRS, CDR2 YFSETQ. V was cut by 4 bases and J by 2 bases, with 10 bases left in between. The CDR3 nucleotides read TGCGCCAGCAGCACAACAGTGACCTACGAGCAGTACTTC. Protein sequence: CASSTTVTYEQYF.

This clone was counted once. The rearrangement joins TRBV27 to TRBJ1-5; D is ambiguous. Germline CDR1 reads MNHEY; CDR2 reads SMNVEV (reference sequence). The CDR3 covers 15 residues. Trimming took off 6 bases at V and 4 bases at J, with 16 bases between the two ends. The CDR3 nucleotides are TGTGCCAGCAGAGCGGGAGGGAATAGTAATCAGCCCCAGCATTTT. Protein sequence: CASRAGGNSNQPQHF.

The rearrangement joins TRBV11-1 to TRBJ2-2; TRBD1 matches at 7 bases. The ends lost 5 bases at V and 5 bases at J; junction bases unmatched: 8. Germline assignment: CDR1 SGHAT and CDR2 FQDESV (reference sequence). This CDR3 contains 15 residues. The CDR3 sequence is CASSPRQGGTGELFF. CDR3 bases: TGTGCCAGCAGCCCCCGACAGGGCGGGACCGGGGAGCTGTTTTTT.

This rearrangement joins TRBV11-2 to TRBJ2-3; D is perhaps TRBD1 (6 bases). Germline V CDR1 and CDR2: SGHAT, FQNNGV. The CDR3 is made up of 15 amino acids. The V end was cut by 0 bases, the J end by 2 bases, with 9 bases between. The DNA for the CDR3 is TGTGCCAGCAGCTTAGATCAGGGACACACAGATACGCAGTATTTT. As protein: CASSLDQGHTDTQYF. Looking up the rest from reference TRBV11-2 and TRBJ2-3 gives the full variable domain: EAGVAQSPRYKIIEKRQSVAFWCNPISGHATLYWYQQILGQGPKLLIQFQNNGVVDDSQLPKDRFSAERLKGVDSTLKIQPAKLEDSAVYLCASSLDQGHTDTQYFGPGTRLTVL.

The CDR3 region has the DNA TGTGCCAGCAGCTGGGTAGGGACAGGCTCTGGAAACACCATATATTTT. It specifies CASSWVGTGSGNTIYF. The rearrangement joins TRBV7-9 to TRBJ1-3, with 8 bases lining up with TRBD1. Germline CDR1 is SEHNR and CDR2 is FQNEAQ (reference sequence). V gave up 4 bases and J gave up 0 bases; unmatched junction bases: 5. This CDR3 has 16 residues.

The chain couples TRBV2 to TRBJ1-2, with TRBD1 identical over 9 bases. V dropped 3 bases and J dropped 5; count of bases not matched to a gene: 7. This CDR3 is built from 15 residues. Germline CDR1 and CDR2: SNHLY and FYNNEI. In DNA form, the CDR3 reads TGTGCCAGCAGTGACCGGGACAGGGTTTTATATGGCTACACCTTC. Amino acids: CASSDRDRVLYGYTF.